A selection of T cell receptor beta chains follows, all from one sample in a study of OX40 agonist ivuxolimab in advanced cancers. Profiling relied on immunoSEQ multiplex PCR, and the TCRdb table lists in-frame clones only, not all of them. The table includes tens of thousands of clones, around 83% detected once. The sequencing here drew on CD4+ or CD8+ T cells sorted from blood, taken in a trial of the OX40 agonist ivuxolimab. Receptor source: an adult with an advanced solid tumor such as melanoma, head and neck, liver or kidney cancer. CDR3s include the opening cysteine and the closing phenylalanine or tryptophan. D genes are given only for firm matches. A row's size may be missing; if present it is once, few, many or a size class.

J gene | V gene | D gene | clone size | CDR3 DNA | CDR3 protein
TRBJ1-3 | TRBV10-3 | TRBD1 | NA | TGTGCCATCAGCTCAGGGGGCGCGTCTGGAAACACCATATATTTT | CAISSGGASGNTIYF
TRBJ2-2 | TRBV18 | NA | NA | TGTGCCAGCTCACCGGGCGACACCGGGGAGCTGTTTTTT | CASSPGDTGELFF
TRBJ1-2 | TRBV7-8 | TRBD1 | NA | TGTGCCAGCAGCTTGGACAGGGTCTCCTATGGCTACACCTTC | CASSLDRVSYGYTF
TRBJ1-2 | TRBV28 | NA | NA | TGTGCCAGCAGTTTACTGGGGACTGACTACGGCTACACCTTC | CASSLLGTDYGYTF
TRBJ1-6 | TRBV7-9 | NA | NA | TGTGCCAGCAGAGGGAAGGAACAGCTCGATTCACCCCTCCACTTT | CASRGKEQLDSPLHF
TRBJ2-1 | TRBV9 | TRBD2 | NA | TGTGCCAGCAGCGTACTTAGCGGGGGGCCATACAATGAGCAGTTCTTC | CASSVLSGGPYNEQFF
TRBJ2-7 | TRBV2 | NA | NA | TGTGCCAGCGAGACAGGCTACTCCTACGAGCAGTACTTC | CASETGYSYEQYF
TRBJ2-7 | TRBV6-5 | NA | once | TGTGCCAGCAGTTACTCTCCCCCCTACGAGCAGTACTTC | CASSYSPPYEQYF
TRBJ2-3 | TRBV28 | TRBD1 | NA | TGTGCCAGCAGTTTGGGAACAGGGGTAACAGATACGCAGTATTTT | CASSLGTGVTDTQYF
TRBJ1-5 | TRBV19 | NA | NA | TGTGCCAGTAATCTCGTCCGAGCCAATCAGCCCCAGCATTTT | CASNLVRANQPQHF
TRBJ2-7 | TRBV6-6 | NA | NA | TGTGCCAGCACCCCCCCGGGGGCCGACCGAAGCGAGCAGTACTTC | CASTPPGADRSEQYF
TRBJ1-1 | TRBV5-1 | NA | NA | TGCGCCAGCAGCTTGGAAGGGTCGGGCACTGAAGCTTTCTTT | CASSLEGSGTEAFF
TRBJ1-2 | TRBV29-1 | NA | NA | TGCAGCGTTGAAAGCGGGAACTATGGCTACACCTTC | CSVESGNYGYTF
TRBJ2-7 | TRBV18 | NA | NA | TGTGCCAGCTCACCGGGAGACCAAAGCTACGAGCAGTACTTC | CASSPGDQSYEQYF
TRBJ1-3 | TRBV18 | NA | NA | TGTGCCAGCTCACCACGCAGCCCGGGGGGCTCTGGAAACACCATATATTTT | CASSPRSPGGSGNTIYF
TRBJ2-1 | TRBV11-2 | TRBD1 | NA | TGTGCCAGCAGCTTATCCCCCTCAACAGGGGTGTACAATGAGCAGTTCTTC | CASSLSPSTGVYNEQFF